The 29 T cell receptor beta chains given below trace back to one sample, sequenced in a study of shared clonotypes between healthy human individuals. Libraries were prepared by immunoSEQ multiplex PCR; TCRdb keeps only in-frame clonotypes and omits some of them. The sample consists of about 120,000 clones, about 71% of them appearing once. Sequenced material: memory CD8+ T cells sorted from blood. The subset was: CD45RO+ cells pooled with CCR7-negative TemRA cells. The receptors were sampled from a woman aged 30 to 39 in good health.

This clone was detected a few times. The same CDR3 can be traced to other DNA sequences in this sample. The chain recombines TRBV5-1 with TRBJ1-5; D remains ambiguous. This CDR3 comprises 13 residues. V lost 0 bases and J 6 bases, leaving 7 bases between the germline ends. Per the germline V gene, CDR1 is SGHRS and CDR2 is YFSETQ. This chain's CDR3 is CASSLEGGQPQHF. Here the CDR3 DNA reads TGCGCCAGCAGCTTGGAAGGAGGTCAGCCCCAGCATTTT.

J is TRBJ2-7 and V is TRBV28; maybe TRBD2 (5 bases). CDR3 length equals 15 residues. The germline gives CDR1 MDHEN, CDR2 SYDVKM. The germline V and J ends were trimmed by 1 base and 7 bases, with 17 bases remaining between them. CDR3 sequence (DNA): TGTGCCAGCAGTTTATTAGGACGGGGAAATGGTGAGCAGTACTTC. It is translated as CASSLLGRGNGEQYF.

The genes are TRBV6-4 and TRBJ2-3; D is unclear. Trimming cost V 0 bases and J 1 base, with 11 bases left between them. The CDR3 loop spans 16 amino acids. Germline-derived CDR1 and CDR2 are MRHNA and SNTAGT. Here the CDR3 reads CASSDSAVSGTDTQYF. CDR3 nucleotides: TGTGCCAGCAGTGACTCGGCGGTCTCGGGCACAGATACGCAGTATTTT.

This sequence joins TRBV11-3 and TRBJ1-5; D unresolved. V lost 1 base and J 5 bases, leaving 3 bases between the germline ends. CDR3 length equals 12 residues. Germline CDR1 SGHNT, CDR2 YENEEA. CDR3 bases: TGTGCCAGCAGCTTAGGACATCAGCCCCAGCATTTT. Protein product: CASSLGHQPQHF.

The chain uses TRBV7-6 and TRBJ1-1, with a possible D match to TRBD1 (5 bases). Between the trimmed V and J ends, which lost 0 bases and 0 bases, there was a span of 11 bases. This CDR3 spans 16 amino acids. The germline V gene encodes CDR1 SGHVS and CDR2 FNYEAQ. CDR3 DNA: TGTGCCAGCAGCTTAGCCCCGGGCAGGGTGAACACTGAAGCTTTCTTT. As protein: CASSLAPGRVNTEAFF.

This clone was counted once. The V gene is TRBV7-8, the J gene TRBJ2-7; TRBD2 agrees at 8 bases. Germline assignment: CDR1 SGHVS and CDR2 FQNEAQ. This CDR3 has 14 residues. J lost 5 bases, V lost 5 bases, and 8 bases had no gene match. The DNA for the CDR3 is TGTGCCAGCAGCATTTATAGCGGGGTGAACGAGCAGTACTTC. Its translation is CASSIYSGVNEQYF.

The chain uses TRBV5-1 and TRBJ2-2; D is unresolved. The CDR3 has 13 residues. Trimming took off 2 bases at V and 6 bases at J, with 8 bases between the two ends. Germline lookup yields CDR1 SGHRS and CDR2 YFSETQ. The CDR3 nucleotides are TGCGCCAGCAGCTTTGCAGGATCCGGGGAGCTGTTTTTT. It codes for CASSFAGSGELFF.

The chain recombines TRBV14 with TRBJ2-2, with no clear D. Germline assignment: CDR1 SGHDN and CDR2 FVKESK. CDR3 size: 18 residues. Trimming took 0 bases from V and 2 from J, leaving 16 bases between them. For the CDR3, the DNA is TGTGCCAGCAGCCAAGATTATCTGGTGCATCTAAACACCGGGGAGCTGTTTTTT. Residues: CASSQDYLVHLNTGELFF.

This clone was seen once. The genes are TRBV5-1 and TRBJ2-7, with TRBD1 matching over 7 bases. This CDR3 has 16 residues. CDR1 is SGHRS and CDR2 is YFSETQ in the germline V gene. Trimming at V came to 3 bases and at J to 4 bases, leaving 13 bases not matched to a gene. CDR3 DNA: TGCGCCAGCAGCTCGCTCGGGACAGCCGAGGGGTACGAGCAGTACTTC. It encodes CASSSLGTAEGYEQYF.

The J gene is TRBJ1-2, the V gene TRBV5-1; 7 nucleotides agree with TRBD1. Unmatched junction bases numbered 5, after V lost 3 bases and J lost 0 bases. There are 15 residues in the CDR3. Germline CDR1 and CDR2: SGHRS and YFSETQ. The CDR3 nucleotides read TGCGCCAGCAGCTCCCACAGGGGAGCTAACTATGGCTACACCTTC. Translating gives CASSSHRGANYGYTF.

Remarks on this clone: Other DNA sequences in the same sample also yield this CDR3. The chain recombines TRBV6-5 with TRBJ2-7; 11 bases are a match to TRBD1. The germline CDR1 and CDR2 sequences are MNHEY and SVGAGI. V was pared by 6 bases and J by 3 bases, with 4 bases of the junction left unmatched. CDR3 length: 14 amino acids. The CDR3 sequence: CASRAGTGGYEQYF. The CDR3, as DNA: TGTGCCAGCAGGGCCGGGACAGGGGGCTACGAGCAGTACTTC.

The chain employs TRBV13 and TRBJ2-7; D is ambiguous. This CDR3 region has 13 residues. The V end lost 5 bases, the J end lost 5 bases, and 13 bases lay between the germline ends. Germline V CDR1 and CDR2: PRHDT, FYEKMQ (reference sequence). CDR3 in DNA: TGTGCCAGCAGCGAAGGGTTTTCCAACGAGCAGTACTTC. Amino acid sequence: CASSEGFSNEQYF.

This sequence joins TRBV6-5 and TRBJ1-3; D is unresolved. CDR1 MNHEY and CDR2 SVGAGI come from the germline V gene. V lost 5 bases, J lost 0 bases, and 8 bases lay in between. CDR3 length: 14 amino acids. The CDR3 DNA reads as TGTGCCAGCAGTGACTTGTACTCTGGAAACACCATATATTTT. Protein sequence: CASSDLYSGNTIYF.

This clone has more than one count but fewer than ten. The chain couples TRBV29-1 to TRBJ2-1; 9 bases fit TRBD2. V trimming: 2 bases; J trimming: 3 bases; junction bases outside the gene matches: 2. Germline CDR1 is SQVTM and CDR2 is ANQGSEA. This CDR3 spans 14 amino acids. This CDR3 is CSVERREGYNEQFF. In nucleotides, the CDR3 is TGCAGCGTTGAAAGGCGGGAGGGCTACAATGAGCAGTTCTTC.

The chain employs TRBV4-2 and TRBJ1-3; D remains unclear. CDR3 size: 16 residues. Germline V gives CDR1 LGHNA, CDR2 YNFKEQ. V was pared by 0 bases and J by 2 bases, with 11 bases between. The CDR3 nucleotides are TGTGCCAGCAGCCAAGAACAAGGGAATGCTGGAAACACCATATATTTT. As protein: CASSQEQGNAGNTIYF.

The chain joins TRBV25-1 to TRBJ2-5; TRBD2 might be the D (6 bases). The end of the DNA fits TRBJ2-7 better, so the J call may be wrong. The CDR3 totals 15 residues. CDR1 MGHDK and CDR2 SYGVNS come from the germline V gene. Written as DNA, the CDR3 is TGTGCCAGCAGTGAAGATGAGGAGGGGACCTACGAGCAGTACTTC. Translated, it gives CASSEDEEGTYEQYF.

A word on this clone: It is likely a read error: a sequence one base away is far more abundant. This sequence joins TRBV2 and TRBJ1-2; D ambiguous. This CDR3 region has 13 residues. V lost 6 bases to trimming and J lost 4 bases, with 12 bases between them. Germline V gene lookup returns CDR1 SNHLY and CDR2 FYNNEI. The CDR3 loop reads CASRQLEPYGYTF. Here the CDR3 DNA reads TGTGCCAGCAGACAACTGGAACCCTATGGCTACACCTTC.

V and J are TRBV5-1 and TRBJ2-3; D may be TRBD1 or TRBD2 (5 bases each). V dropped 0 bases and J dropped 5 bases, with 13 bases sitting between them. The CDR3 is 15 amino acids. The germline gives CDR1 SGHRS, CDR2 YFSETQ. The CDR3 reads CASSLGWGEGDTQYF. CDR3 sequence (DNA): TGCGCCAGCAGCTTGGGGTGGGGCGAGGGAGATACGCAGTATTTT.

This clone has more than one count but fewer than ten. J is TRBJ2-1 and V is TRBV19; 10 positions match TRBD2. Germline loops: CDR1 LNHDA, CDR2 SQIVND (reference sequence). Trimming cost V 5 bases and J 8 bases; bases outside gene matches: 6. This CDR3 has 14 residues. The CDR3, as DNA: TGTGCCAGTAGTTGGCGGACTAGCGGCGATGAGCAGTTCTTC. Its protein is CASSWRTSGDEQFF.

The gene calls are TRBV7-2 and TRBJ2-7; D perhaps matches TRBD2 (5 bases). From germline, CDR1 is SGHTA and CDR2 FQGNSA. The CDR3 is 15 residues long. The V gene lost 5 bases and the J gene lost 0 bases, with 14 bases spanning the gap. CDR3 in DNA: TGTGCCAGCAGCCCAACTAGTTATATCTCCTACGAGCAGTACTTC. Residues: CASSPTSYISYEQYF.

This sequence joins TRBV28 and TRBJ2-2; D is ambiguous. Deletions cut 6 bases from V and 3 bases from J, with 14 bases between. The CDR3 runs 15 residues. Germline CDR1 is MDHEN and CDR2 is SYDVKM. The DNA for the CDR3 is TGTGCCAGCAGCTTAGGGCGTGGGGACACCGGGGAGCTGTTTTTT. This sequence encodes CASSLGRGDTGELFF.

The rearrangement joins TRBV15 to TRBJ1-2; D is ambiguous. CDR1 and CDR2 (germline): LNHNV, YYDKDF (reference sequence). The CDR3 sequence is 13 residues long. Trimming cost V 0 bases and J 8 bases, with 10 bases left between them. The DNA of the CDR3 is TGTGCCACCAGCAGAGATTTCGCGAGAGGCTACACCTTC. Its translation is CATSRDFARGYTF.

This clone has more than one count but fewer than ten. The chain has TRBV6-5 and TRBJ2-1; D assignment may be TRBD1 or TRBD2 (5 bases each). The length of the CDR3 is 15 residues. Looked up from germline, CDR1 is MNHEY and CDR2 is SVGAGI. Trimming pared 4 bases from V and 4 bases from J, leaving 14 bases between. The CDR3 coding sequence is TGTGCCAGCAGTTCCCCGGGGACGGCATACAATGAGCAGTTCTTC. Translating gives CASSSPGTAYNEQFF.

The chain joins TRBV28 to TRBJ1-3, with 9 nucleotides matching TRBD1. The germline V gene encodes CDR1 MDHEN and CDR2 SYDVKM. The CDR3 is 16 amino acids. With V trimmed by 6 bases and J by 0 bases, 6 bases remained unmatched. The CDR3 loop is CASRTGTGYSGNTIYF. In DNA, the CDR3 is TGTGCCAGCAGAACCGGGACAGGGTACTCTGGAAACACCATATATTTT.

This clone was seen a single time. This chain uses TRBV5-1 with TRBJ2-1; D gene ambiguous. The CDR3 is made up of 16 amino acids. The V gene lost 0 bases and the J gene lost 0 bases, with 10 bases spanning the gap. Germline CDR1 is SGHRS and CDR2 is YFSETQ. The CDR3 DNA follows: TGCGCCAGCAGCTTGGTAAGTGAGAGCTCCTACAATGAGCAGTTCTTC. It encodes CASSLVSESSYNEQFF.

The rearrangement links TRBV9 to TRBJ1-1, with a tentative D call TRBD1 (5 bases). Trimming pared 0 bases from V and 3 bases from J, leaving 6 bases between. The CDR3 consists of 13 residues. Per the germline V gene, CDR1 is SGDLS and CDR2 is YYNGEE. The CDR3 loop reads CASSVGGDTEAFF. The DNA of the CDR3 is TGTGCCAGCAGCGTAGGAGGGGACACTGAAGCTTTCTTT.

As for this clone: A read error is likely here: a far larger clone is one base away. The V and J genes are TRBV28 and TRBJ1-4; D may be TRBD1 (5 bases). Trimming shortened V by 3 bases and J by 6 bases, and 23 bases separated the two germline ends. The CDR3 length is 18 residues. Germline V gives CDR1 MDHEN, CDR2 SYDVKM. This chain's CDR3 is CASSLPGYPGTAYEKLFF. The CDR3 nucleotides are TGTGCCAGCAGTTTGCCCGGCTATCCAGGGACGGCTTATGAAAAACTGTTTTTT.

The chain uses TRBV4-1 and TRBJ2-2; 9 positions agree with TRBD1. Germline CDR1 MGHRA, CDR2 YSYEKL. The trim removed 3 bases at V and 1 base at J, leaving 0 bases unmatched. This CDR3 has 15 amino acids. The CDR3 coding sequence is TGCGCCAGCAGCCAGGACAGGGGGAACACCGGGGAGCTGTTTTTT. Its protein product is CASSQDRGNTGELFF.

In this sample, this clone turned up a few times. The V call is TRBV5-1, the J call TRBJ2-4, with D uncertain. The CDR3 sequence is 18 residues long. Germline-derived CDR1 and CDR2 are SGHRS and YFSETQ. The germline V and J ends were trimmed by 0 bases and 1 base, with 17 bases remaining between them. The CDR3 region has the DNA TGCGCCAGCAGCTTGGCCCCAGCAATCTTCGGGGCCAAAAACATTCAGTACTTC. Translated: CASSLAPAIFGAKNIQYF.